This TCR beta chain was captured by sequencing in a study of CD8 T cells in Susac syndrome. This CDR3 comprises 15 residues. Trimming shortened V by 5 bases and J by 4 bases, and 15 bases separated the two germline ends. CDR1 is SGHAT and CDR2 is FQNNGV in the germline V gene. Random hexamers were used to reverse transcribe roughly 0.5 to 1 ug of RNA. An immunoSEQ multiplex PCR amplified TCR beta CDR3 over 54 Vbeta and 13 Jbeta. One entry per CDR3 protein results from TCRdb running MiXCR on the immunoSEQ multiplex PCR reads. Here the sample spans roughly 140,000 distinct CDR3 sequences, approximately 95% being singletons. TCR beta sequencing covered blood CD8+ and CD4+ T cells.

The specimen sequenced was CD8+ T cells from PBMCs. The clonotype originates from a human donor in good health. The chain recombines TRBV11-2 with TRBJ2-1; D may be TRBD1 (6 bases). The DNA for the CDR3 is TGTGCCAGCAGCACACCCCTGGACAGATACAATGAGCAGTTCTTC. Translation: CASSTPLDRYNEQFF.